A single sample is the source of the 19 T cell receptor beta chains below, sequenced in a study of response to subunit inactivated influenza vaccine. TCRdb analysed the RT-PCR reads with MiXCR anew, one entry per CDR3 protein. The sample has fewer than 350,000 distinct CDR3 sequences, less than 25% seen once. Specimen: PBMCs from blood, collected less than 22 months after vaccination. The receptors stem from a man between 50 and 69 years old who received an inactivated influenza vaccine.

The V and J genes are TRBV4-3 and TRBJ1-5; tentative D call: TRBD1 (5 bases). Germline V gene sequence: CDR1 LGHNA, CDR2 YSLEER. This CDR3 is built from 17 residues. Trimming cost V 0 bases and J 6 bases, with 18 bases left between them. CDR3 protein: CASSQDLRWGLGQPQHF. The CDR3 DNA reads TGCGCCAGCAGCCAAGACCTGAGATGGGGCCTGGGTCAGCCCCAGCATTTT.

This clonotype was counted a few times. The genes are TRBV20-1 and TRBJ1-5; possible D gene TRBD1, 6 bases. Germline V lookup: CDR1 DFQATT, CDR2 SNEGSKA (reference sequence). Trimming took 5 bases from V and 1 from J, leaving 9 bases between them. This CDR3 spans 13 amino acids. CDR3 residues: CSAPTGSNQPQHF. CDR3 DNA: TGCAGTGCTCCTACAGGGAGCAATCAGCCCCAGCATTTT.

This clonotype was picked up many times. CDR3 in amino acids: CSVESDRGGFYEQYF. CDR3 sequence (DNA): TGCAGCGTTGAATCGGACAGGGGGGGTTTCTACGAGCAGTACTTC. V is TRBV29-1 and J is TRBJ2-7; 10 bases line up with TRBD1. The CDR3 contains 15 residues. Trimming removed 2 bases from V and 3 bases from J; junction bases left unmatched: 7. The germline gives CDR1 SQVTM, CDR2 ANQGSEA.

This clonotype was observed a handful of times. The chain is built from TRBV10-3 and TRBJ2-7; D is ambiguous. The V end lost 0 bases, the J end lost 5 bases, and 8 bases lay between the germline ends. The V gene's germline CDR1 is ENHRY and CDR2 SYGVKD. The CDR3 loop spans 13 amino acids. The CDR3 DNA follows: TGTGCCATCAGTGAGTCCTTCCGTAACGAGCAGTACTTC. Protein product: CAISESFRNEQYF.

There are a few counts of this clonotype. The rearrangement uses TRBV25-1 and TRBJ1-1, with unresolved D. Trimming shortened V by 3 bases and J by 5 bases, and 13 bases separated the two germline ends. The V gene's germline CDR1 is MGHDK and CDR2 SYGVNS. The CDR3 has 14 amino acids. The CDR3 loop reads CASSDPAARTEAFF. Written as DNA, the CDR3 is TGTGCCAGCAGTGATCCAGCTGCGCGGACTGAAGCTTTCTTT.

Many counts were recorded for this clonotype. The J gene is TRBJ1-2, the V gene TRBV24-1; tentatively, D is TRBD1 (5 bases). The CDR3 sequence is 12 residues long. V was shortened by 10 bases and J by 5 bases, with 13 bases between the two germline ends. CDR1 and CDR2 from the germline V gene are KGHDR and SFDVKD. CDR3 DNA: TGTGCCACAGGGGACGTGACTTATGGCTACACCTTC. It specifies CATGDVTYGYTF.

The rearrangement uses TRBV20-1 and TRBJ2-7, with 10 bases identical to TRBD2. CDR1 is DFQATT and CDR2 is SNEGSKA in the germline V gene (reference sequence). The V and J ends lost 6 bases and 0 bases, in that order; junction bases with no gene match: 5. This CDR3 spans 14 amino acids. This chain's CDR3 is CSAAGLASSYEQYF. CDR3 coding DNA: TGCAGTGCAGCGGGACTAGCGAGCTCCTACGAGCAGTACTTC.

The chain links TRBV20-1 to TRBJ1-6; D is possibly TRBD1 (5 bases). Trimming left V 7 bases short and J 9 bases short, with 13 bases between. This CDR3 region has 12 residues. CDR1 and CDR2 from the germline V gene are DFQATT and SNEGSKA (reference sequence). The CDR3 region is CSGGTGASPLHF. The CDR3 region has the DNA TGCAGTGGCGGGACGGGCGCTTCACCCCTCCACTTT.

V is TRBV5-1 and J is TRBJ2-5; D is unclear. The length of the CDR3 is 15 residues. The ends were cut back, 0 bases at V and 1 base at J, with 10 bases in the middle. Germline V gene sequence: CDR1 SGHRS, CDR2 YFSETQ. The CDR3 DNA sequence: TGCGCCAGCAGCTTGGGGTCCAGCTCCCAAGAGACCCAGTACTTC. This sequence encodes CASSLGSSSQETQYF.

This CDR3 is CASSLVQGNGQPQHF. CDR3 nucleotide sequence: TGTGCCAGTAGTTTGGTGCAGGGGAACGGTCAGCCCCAGCATTTT. The gene calls are TRBV19 and TRBJ1-5; the D gene is possibly TRBD1 (6 bases). The CDR3 runs 15 residues. Deletions cut 5 bases from V and 6 bases from J, with 17 bases between. In germline, CDR1 is LNHDA, CDR2 SQIVND (reference sequence).

The chain carries TRBV12-5 and TRBJ1-1; D perhaps matches TRBD1 (5 bases). The CDR3 spans 15 residues. The V gene's germline CDR1 is LGHNT and CDR2 FRNRAP. Trimming removed 0 bases at V and 5 bases at J, with 13 bases between. CDR3 DNA: TGTGCTAGTGGTTTGGTAGCAGGGAAGGTGACTGAAGCTTTCTTT. This codes for CASGLVAGKVTEAFF.

This chain connects TRBV20-1 to TRBJ2-7, with 8 bases fitting TRBD1. The CDR3 consists of 14 residues. Germline loops: CDR1 DFQATT, CDR2 SNEGSKA (reference sequence). V trimming: 5 bases; J trimming: 4 bases; junction bases outside the gene matches: 10. The CDR3: CSAARDRTVYEQYF. The CDR3 region has the DNA TGCAGTGCTGCCCGGGACAGGACGGTGTACGAGCAGTACTTC.

This clonotype was observed once. A much bigger clone sits one base away, suggesting this may be a read error. This chain uses TRBV4-1 with TRBJ1-5; D gene ambiguous. CDR3 length: 15 amino acids. Germline loops: CDR1 MGHRA, CDR2 YSYEKL. The CDR3 DNA follows: TGCGCCGGCAGCCAAGGGCAGAAGTTAAATCAGCCCCAGCATTTT. Its translation is CAGSQGQKLNQPQHF.

Only a few counts were recorded for this clonotype. The chain carries TRBV3-1 and TRBJ1-2; no reliable D call. The V and J ends lost 0 bases and 5 bases respectively, with 7 bases between them. From germline, CDR1 is LGHDT and CDR2 YNNKEL (reference sequence). The CDR3 extends over 13 amino acids. The CDR3 protein is CASSQDQRYGYTF. DNA of the CDR3: TGTGCCAGCAGCCAAGATCAGCGGTATGGCTACACCTTC.

CDR3 DNA sequence: TGTGCCAGCGGCGAAACAGGGTACTACGAGCAGTACTTC. Translating it yields CASGETGYYEQYF. The V gene is TRBV6-2 or TRBV6-3, the J gene TRBJ2-7; TRBD1 might be the D (6 bases). Germline lookup yields CDR1 MNHEY and CDR2 SVGEGT. Trimming removed 8 bases from V and 3 bases from J, with 14 bases in between. The CDR3 extends over 13 amino acids.

The chain is built from TRBV27 and TRBJ2-3; D is unresolved. Per the germline V gene, CDR1 is MNHEY and CDR2 is SMNVEV (reference sequence). CDR3 size: 13 residues. V dropped 4 bases and J dropped 5 bases, with 10 bases sitting between them. The chain's CDR3 is CASSSPLEDTQYF. As DNA, the CDR3 is TGTGCCAGCAGTTCCCCTTTAGAAGATACGCAGTATTTT.

Details on this clonotype: One junction end disagrees with the germline gene, perhaps due to a read error. This chain joins TRBV5-6 and TRBJ1-1; TRBD1 aligns across 10 bases. Germline-derived CDR1 and CDR2 are SGHDT and YYEEEE. This CDR3 is built from 15 residues. CDR3 sequence reads: CTSSWGQGMNTEAFF. CDR3 DNA: TGTACCAGCAGCTGGGGACAGGGGATGAACACTGAAGCTTTCTTT. Filled out from reference TRBV5-6 and TRBJ1-1, the complete variable domain reads DAGVTQSPTHLIKTRGQQVTLRCSPKSGHDTVSWYQQALGQGPQFIFQYYEEEERQRGNFPDRFSGHQFPNYSSELNVNALLLGDSALYLCTSSWGQGMNTEAFFGQGTRLTVV.

V is TRBV12-3 or TRBV12-4 and J is TRBJ1-4; TRBD1 is a possible D gene (5 bases). The CDR3 spans 13 residues. Trimming shortened V by 5 bases and J by 8 bases, and 12 bases separated the two germline ends. As DNA, the CDR3 is TGTGCCAGCAGTGCCAGGGAGAGGGAAAAACTGTTTTTT. The encoded protein is CASSAREREKLFF.

This clonotype was seen a handful of times. This rearrangement joins TRBV7-2 to TRBJ1-5, with TRBD1 identical over 8 bases. The trim removed 4 bases at V and 1 base at J, leaving 0 bases unmatched. CDR3 size: 14 residues. Looked up from germline, CDR1 is SGHTA and CDR2 is FQGNSA. The CDR3 spells CASSWTGSNQPQHF. CDR3 DNA sequence: TGTGCCAGCAGCTGGACAGGGAGCAATCAGCCCCAGCATTTT. The variable domain in full, with the rest retrieved from reference TRBV7-2 and TRBJ1-5, is GAGVSQSPSNKVTEKGKDVELRCDPISGHTALYWYRQSLGQGLEFLIYFQGNSAPDKSGLPSDRFSAERTGGSVSTLTIQRTQQEDSAVYLCASSWTGSNQPQHFGDGTRLSIL.